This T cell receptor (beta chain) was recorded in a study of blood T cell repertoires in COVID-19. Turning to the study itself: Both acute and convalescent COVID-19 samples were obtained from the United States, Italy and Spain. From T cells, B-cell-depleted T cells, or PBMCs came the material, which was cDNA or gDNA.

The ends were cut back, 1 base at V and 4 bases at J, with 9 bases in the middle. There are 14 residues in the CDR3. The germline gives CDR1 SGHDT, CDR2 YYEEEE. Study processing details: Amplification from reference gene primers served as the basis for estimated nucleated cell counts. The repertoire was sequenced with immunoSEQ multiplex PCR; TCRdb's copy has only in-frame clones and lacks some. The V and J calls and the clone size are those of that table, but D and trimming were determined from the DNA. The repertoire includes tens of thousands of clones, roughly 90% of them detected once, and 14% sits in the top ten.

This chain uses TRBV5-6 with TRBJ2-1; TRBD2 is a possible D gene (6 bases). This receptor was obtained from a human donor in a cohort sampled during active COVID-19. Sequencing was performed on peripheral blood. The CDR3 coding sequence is TGTGCCAGCAGCTTGCGCGGGACTTACAATGAGCAGTTCTTC. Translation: CASSLRGTYNEQFF.